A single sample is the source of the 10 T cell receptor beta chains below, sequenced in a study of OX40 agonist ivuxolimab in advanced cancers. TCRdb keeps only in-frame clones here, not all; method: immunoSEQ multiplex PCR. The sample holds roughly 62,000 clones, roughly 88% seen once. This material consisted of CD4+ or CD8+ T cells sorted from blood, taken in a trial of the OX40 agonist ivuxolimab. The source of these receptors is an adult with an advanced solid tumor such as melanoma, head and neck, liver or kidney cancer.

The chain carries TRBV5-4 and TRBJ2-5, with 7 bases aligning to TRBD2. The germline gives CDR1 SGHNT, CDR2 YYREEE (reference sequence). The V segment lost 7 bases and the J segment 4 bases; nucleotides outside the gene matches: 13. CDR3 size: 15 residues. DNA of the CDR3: TGTGCCAGCCTGTTTGATGGGGGGGGTGGAGAGACCCAGTACTTC. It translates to CASLFDGGGGETQYF. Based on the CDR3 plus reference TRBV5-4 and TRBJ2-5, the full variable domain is ETGVTQSPTHLIKTRGQQVTLRCSSQSGHNTVSWYQQALGQGPQFIFQYYREEENGRGNFPPRFSGLQFPNYSSELNVNALELDDSALYLCASLFDGGGGETQYFGPGTRLLVL.

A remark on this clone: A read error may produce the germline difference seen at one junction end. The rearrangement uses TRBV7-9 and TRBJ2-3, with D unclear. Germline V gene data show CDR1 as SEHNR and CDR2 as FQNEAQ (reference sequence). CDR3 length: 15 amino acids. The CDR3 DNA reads TGTGCCAGCAGCTTACCCCCTGGCCAGGCGCTAAAATGGCATTTT. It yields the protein CASSLPPGQALKWHF. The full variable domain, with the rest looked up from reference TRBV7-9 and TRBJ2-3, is DTGVSQNPRHKITKRGQNVTFRCDPISEHNRLYWYRQTLGQGPEFLTYFQNEAQLEKSRLLSDRFSAERPKGSFSTLEIQRTEQGDSAMYLCASSLPPGQALKWHFGPGTRLTVL.

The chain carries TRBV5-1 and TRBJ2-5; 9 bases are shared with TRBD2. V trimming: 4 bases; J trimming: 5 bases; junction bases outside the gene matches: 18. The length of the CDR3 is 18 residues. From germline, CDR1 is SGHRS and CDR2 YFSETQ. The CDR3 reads CASSALPGGGAMEETQYF. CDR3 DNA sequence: TGCGCCAGCAGCGCCCTCCCGGGCGGGGGGGCGATGGAGGAGACCCAGTACTTC. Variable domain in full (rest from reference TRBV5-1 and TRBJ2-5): KAGVTQTPRYLIKTRGQQVTLSCSPISGHRSVSWYQQTPGQGLQFLFEYFSETQRNKGNFPGRFSGRQFSNSRSEMNVSTLELGDSALYLCASSALPGGGAMEETQYFGPGTRLLVL.

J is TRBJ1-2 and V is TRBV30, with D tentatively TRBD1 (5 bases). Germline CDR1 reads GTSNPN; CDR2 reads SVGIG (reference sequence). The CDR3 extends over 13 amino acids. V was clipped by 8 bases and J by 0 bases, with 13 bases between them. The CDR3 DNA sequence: TGTGCCCGGGACTCCGAGACTAACTATGGCTACACCTTC. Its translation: CARDSETNYGYTF.

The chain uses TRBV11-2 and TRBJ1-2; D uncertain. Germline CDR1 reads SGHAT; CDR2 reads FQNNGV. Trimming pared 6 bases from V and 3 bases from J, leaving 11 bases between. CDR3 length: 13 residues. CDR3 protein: CASSAGRDYGYTF. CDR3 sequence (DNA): TGTGCCAGCAGTGCAGGCCGGGACTATGGCTACACCTTC.

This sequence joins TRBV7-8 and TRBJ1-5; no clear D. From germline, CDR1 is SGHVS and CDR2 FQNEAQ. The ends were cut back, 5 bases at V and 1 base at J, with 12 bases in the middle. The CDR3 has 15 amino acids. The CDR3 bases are TGTGCCAGCAGCCCACCCGGATTGAGCAATCAGCCCCAGCATTTT. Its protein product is CASSPPGLSNQPQHF.

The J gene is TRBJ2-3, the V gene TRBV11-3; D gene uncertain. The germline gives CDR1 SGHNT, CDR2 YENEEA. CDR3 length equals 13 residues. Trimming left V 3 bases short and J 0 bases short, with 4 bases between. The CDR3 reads CASSFFSTDTQYF. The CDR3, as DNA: TGTGCCAGCAGCTTCTTTAGCACAGATACGCAGTATTTT.

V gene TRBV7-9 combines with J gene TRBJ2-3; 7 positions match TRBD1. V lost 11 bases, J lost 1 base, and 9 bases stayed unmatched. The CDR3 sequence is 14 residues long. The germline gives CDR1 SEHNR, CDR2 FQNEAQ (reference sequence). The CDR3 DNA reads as TGTGCCGTCCAGAGGGGGCCGCGCACAGATACGCAGTATTTT. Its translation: CAVQRGPRTDTQYF.

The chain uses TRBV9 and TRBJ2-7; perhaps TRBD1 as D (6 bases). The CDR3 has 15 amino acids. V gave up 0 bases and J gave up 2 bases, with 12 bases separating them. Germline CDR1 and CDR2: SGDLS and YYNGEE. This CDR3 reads CASSVASQGPYEQYF. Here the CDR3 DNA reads TGTGCCAGCAGCGTAGCTTCACAGGGCCCCTACGAGCAGTACTTC.

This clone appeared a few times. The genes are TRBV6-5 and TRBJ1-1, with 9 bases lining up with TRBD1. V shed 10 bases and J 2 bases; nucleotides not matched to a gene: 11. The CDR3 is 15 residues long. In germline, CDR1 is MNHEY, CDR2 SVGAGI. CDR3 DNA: TGTGCCACCGAGGACAGGGGAGGACGAAACACTGAAGCTTTCTTT. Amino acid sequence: CATEDRGGRNTEAFF.